Below are 32 T cell receptor beta chains sequenced from a single sample in a study of T cell changes during pregnancy in multiple sclerosis. Method: immunoSEQ multiplex PCR; TCRdb's copy keeps in-frame clones and lacks some. The table lists about 58,000 clones, just over 90% of them singletons. This material consisted of CD8+ T cells from peripheral blood mononuclear cells, taken in the second trimester of pregnancy. These receptors all come from a female donor with multiple sclerosis, enrolled in a pregnancy study.

This rearrangement joins TRBV18 to TRBJ1-4; TRBD1 matches at 10 bases. Germline V gene lookup returns CDR1 KGHSH and CDR2 LQKENI. CDR3 length equals 17 residues. Losses at the gene ends were 3 bases for V and 6 bases for J; bases not matched to a gene: 10. CDR3 protein: CASSPYPTGTGDEKLFF. CDR3 DNA: TGTGCCAGCTCACCCTATCCGACCGGGACAGGGGATGAAAAACTGTTTTTT.

Here the CDR3 DNA reads TGTGCCAGCAGTGTACAGGGGGCGAGGGATACGGGCACAGATACGCAGTATTTT. As protein: CASSVQGARDTGTDTQYF. The V call is TRBV6-1, the J call TRBJ2-3; 9 bases map to TRBD1. The germline CDR1 and CDR2 sequences are MNHNS and SASEGT. The J segment lost 1 base and the V segment lost 4 bases, leaving 12 bases of the junction unmatched. CDR3 size: 18 residues.

This rearrangement joins TRBV7-2 to TRBJ1-2; D is undetermined. Germline CDR1 and CDR2: SGHTA and FQGNSA. CDR3 length: 17 residues. The ends were cut back, 10 bases at V and 4 bases at J, with 28 bases in the middle. CDR3 bases: TGTGCCATCCCCTTCTCTAGTGGCCCCACGAACCCCTATGGCTACACCTTC. It specifies CAIPFSSGPTNPYGYTF.

The rearrangement joins TRBV6-5 to TRBJ1-2, with 9 nucleotides matching TRBD1. The CDR3 sequence is 16 residues long. Losses at the gene ends were 2 bases for V and 2 bases for J; bases not matched to a gene: 6. Germline CDR1 reads MNHEY; CDR2 reads SVGAGI. The CDR3 is CASSYPTTGGNYGYTF. The CDR3, as DNA: TGTGCCAGCAGTTACCCGACGACAGGGGGGAACTATGGCTACACCTTC.

This sequence joins TRBV15 and TRBJ1-2, with unresolved D. Trimming shortened V by 8 bases and J by 8 bases, and 12 bases separated the two germline ends. Germline lookup yields CDR1 LNHNV and CDR2 YYDKDF (reference sequence). The CDR3 spans 11 residues. DNA for the CDR3: TGTGCCACCTCGGGGTCGGAGGGCTACACCTTC. Translated: CATSGSEGYTF.

This clone was observed a few times. V and J are TRBV4-2 and TRBJ1-5; D is undetermined. Trimming took off 0 bases at V and 0 bases at J, with 12 bases between the two ends. CDR3 length: 17 amino acids. Germline V gives CDR1 LGHNA, CDR2 YNFKEQ. This chain's CDR3 is CASSQDVPRYSNQPQHF. The CDR3 nucleotides read TGTGCCAGCAGCCAAGATGTCCCTAGATATAGCAATCAGCCCCAGCATTTT.

A note on this clone: In the same sample, other DNA sequences code for this CDR3. This chain links TRBV9 with TRBJ2-5; perhaps TRBD2 as D (7 bases). The CDR3 is 14 amino acids. Trimming cost V 0 bases and J 4 bases, with 10 bases left between them. Germline loops: CDR1 SGDLS, CDR2 YYNGEE. Here the CDR3 reads CASSVAGGTETQYF. DNA of the CDR3: TGTGCCAGCAGCGTAGCGGGGGGCACAGAGACCCAGTACTTC.

The J gene is TRBJ1-1, the V gene TRBV7-9, with a possible D match to TRBD1 (6 bases). Germline assignment: CDR1 SEHNR and CDR2 FQNEAQ (reference sequence). The CDR3 is 15 residues long. Trimming removed 4 bases from V and 0 bases from J, with 12 bases in between. In DNA, the CDR3 is TGTGCCAGCAGCTCGATAACAGGGCTGAACACTGAAGCTTTCTTT. It encodes CASSSITGLNTEAFF. Full variable domain (rest looked up from reference TRBV7-9 and TRBJ1-1): DTGVSQNPRHKITKRGQNVTFRCDPISEHNRLYWYRQTLGQGPEFLTYFQNEAQLEKSRLLSDRFSAERPKGSFSTLEIQRTEQGDSAMYLCASSSITGLNTEAFFGQGTRLTVV.

The chain joins TRBV4-2 to TRBJ2-7, with D possibly being TRBD1 (6 bases). Germline values: CDR1 LGHNA, CDR2 YNFKEQ. With 4 bases removed from V and 4 bases from J, the gap between germline ends came to 14 bases. This CDR3 spans 14 amino acids. The CDR3 loop reads CASSPGTSLYEQYF. CDR3 nucleotide sequence: TGTGCCAGCAGCCCAGGGACATCCTTATACGAGCAGTACTTC.

The genes are TRBV4-3 and TRBJ1-1; D is unresolved. The CDR3 sequence is 13 residues long. CDR1 and CDR2 (germline): LGHNA, YSLEER. The V and J ends lost 0 bases and 3 bases respectively, with 5 bases between them. In DNA form, the CDR3 reads TGCGCCAGCAGCCAAGATCGGGACACTGAAGCTTTCTTT. As protein: CASSQDRDTEAFF.

This chain links TRBV15 with TRBJ1-2; weak D call: TRBD1 (5 bases). The V gene's germline CDR1 is LNHNV and CDR2 YYDKDF (reference sequence). This CDR3 has 14 amino acids. Trimming took off 0 bases at V and 4 bases at J, with 9 bases between the two ends. This chain's CDR3 is CATSRERGFYGYTF. CDR3 coding DNA: TGTGCCACCAGCAGAGAAAGGGGCTTCTATGGCTACACCTTC.

V and J are TRBV7-9 and TRBJ1-1, with D maybe TRBD1 (6 bases). The V gene lost 5 bases and the J gene lost 1 base, with 8 bases spanning the gap. The germline CDR1 and CDR2 sequences are SEHNR and FQNEAQ (reference sequence). The CDR3 covers 13 residues. The CDR3 bases are TGTGCCAGCAGCCCACAGGGGAACACTGAAGCTTTCTTT. This translates into CASSPQGNTEAFF.

The chain employs TRBV28 and TRBJ1-1, with D maybe TRBD1 (6 bases). Between the trimmed V and J ends, which lost 3 bases and 5 bases, there was a span of 16 bases. Germline CDR1 reads MDHEN; CDR2 reads SYDVKM. The CDR3 is 15 amino acids. CDR3 nucleotides: TGTGCCAGCAGTTTTCCGAAAACAGGGAGTACTGAAGCTTTCTTT. Translation gives CASSFPKTGSTEAFF.

In its sample, this clone was seen a few times. The rearrangement links TRBV6-5 to TRBJ1-2, with 7 positions matching TRBD1. In germline, CDR1 is MNHEY, CDR2 SVGAGI. V lost 5 bases and J lost 4; bases outside the gene matches: 10. CDR3 length equals 15 residues. CDR3 protein: CASSPPWGQSYGYTF. The DNA for the CDR3 is TGTGCCAGCAGTCCTCCCTGGGGACAGTCCTATGGCTACACCTTC.

The J gene is TRBJ2-7, the V gene TRBV11-2; 10 bases line up with TRBD2. The CDR3 has 15 amino acids. V shed 1 base, J shed 5 bases, and the junction held 5 bases outside the gene matches. Germline V gene sequence: CDR1 SGHAT, CDR2 FQNNGV. CDR3 in DNA: TGTGCCAGCAGCTTAGGGACTAGCGGTCTCGACGAGCAGTACTTC. Protein sequence: CASSLGTSGLDEQYF.

The chain joins TRBV9 to TRBJ1-6, with a tentative D call TRBD1 (5 bases). This CDR3 spans 14 amino acids. V was clipped by 4 bases and J by 7 bases, with 12 bases between them. Germline loops: CDR1 SGDLS, CDR2 YYNGEE. The CDR3 DNA is TGTGCCAGCAGCAACAGGAAGGGAAATTCACCCCTCCACTTT. The encoded protein is CASSNRKGNSPLHF.

The J gene is TRBJ2-7, the V gene TRBV28; 8 bases are a match to TRBD2. CDR1 is MDHEN, CDR2 SYDVKM, per germline. This CDR3 is built from 12 residues. V gave up 5 bases and J gave up 6 bases; unmatched junction bases: 3. The CDR3 nucleotides read TGTGCCAGCAGTCCGGGGGGGGTCGAGCAGTACTTC. Translating gives CASSPGGVEQYF.

There are a few counts of this clone. V gene TRBV4-2 combines with J gene TRBJ1-1; D is unresolved. V lost 0 bases and J lost 5, with 10 bases in between. CDR3 length: 14 amino acids. Germline lookup yields CDR1 LGHNA and CDR2 YNFKEQ. DNA of the CDR3: TGTGCCAGCAGCCAAGATCGGGAAGGGACTGAAGCTTTCTTT. Its protein product is CASSQDREGTEAFF.

This clone rates as medium-sized. J is TRBJ2-1 and V is TRBV11-2, with TRBD2 identical over 7 bases. CDR1 is SGHAT and CDR2 is FQNNGV in the germline V gene. The CDR3 contains 13 residues. Germline trimming cut 0 bases from V and 10 bases from J; bases unmatched to any gene: 3. CDR3 sequence reads: CASSLDQAGEQFF. The CDR3 DNA follows: TGTGCCAGCAGCTTAGATCAAGCGGGAGAGCAGTTCTTC.

The V gene is TRBV7-3, the J gene TRBJ2-1; D is unresolved. The CDR3 runs 13 residues. Between the trimmed V and J ends, which lost 1 base and 9 bases, there was a span of 10 bases. Germline V gene lookup returns CDR1 SGHTA and CDR2 FQGTGA. The CDR3 sequence is CASSLMTSTEQFF. In DNA, the CDR3 is TGTGCCAGCAGCTTAATGACATCTACTGAGCAGTTCTTC.

This chain joins TRBV7-9 and TRBJ1-2; D is unresolved. V was trimmed by 4 bases and J by 4 bases, leaving 19 bases between them. This CDR3 region has 16 residues. Germline values: CDR1 SEHNR, CDR2 FQNEAQ (reference sequence). This CDR3 is CASSSEGPLIIYGYTF. In DNA, the CDR3 is TGTGCCAGCAGCTCCGAGGGCCCCCTAATCATCTATGGCTACACCTTC. Full variable domain (remainder filled in from reference TRBV7-9 and TRBJ1-2): DTGVSQNPRHKITKRGQNVTFRCDPISEHNRLYWYRQTLGQGPEFLTYFQNEAQLEKSRLLSDRFSAERPKGSFSTLEIQRTEQGDSAMYLCASSSEGPLIIYGYTFGSGTRLTVV.

The chain links TRBV4-2 to TRBJ2-7; 9 nucleotides match TRBD2. J was trimmed by 5 bases and V by 0 bases; bases with no gene match: 8. The CDR3 runs to 16 residues. Per the germline V gene, CDR1 is LGHNA and CDR2 is YNFKEQ. The chain's CDR3 is CASSQDPGLAIDEQYF. The CDR3 DNA is TGTGCCAGCAGCCAAGATCCCGGACTAGCGATCGACGAGCAGTACTTC.

The rearrangement uses TRBV4-3 and TRBJ2-1, with 7 nucleotides matching TRBD1. Germline loops: CDR1 LGHNA, CDR2 YSLEER. This CDR3 contains 13 residues. V dropped 4 bases and J dropped 10; count of bases not matched to a gene: 7. The CDR3 nucleotides are TGCGCCAGCAGCCTGATCCGGGACAGAGAGCAGTTCTTC. Translating gives CASSLIRDREQFF.

J is TRBJ2-7 and V is TRBV2, with 13 bases lining up with TRBD2. There are 16 residues in the CDR3. With 5 bases clipped from V and 2 bases from J, the junction kept 6 bases outside the gene matches. Germline V gene data show CDR1 as SNHLY and CDR2 as FYNNEI. CDR3 DNA sequence: TGTGCCAGCAGTCCCAAGGGGACTAGCGGGACCTACGAGCAGTACTTC. This codes for CASSPKGTSGTYEQYF. Full variable domain (rest looked up from reference TRBV2 and TRBJ2-7): EPEVTQTPSHQVTQMGQEVILRCVPISNHLYFYWYRQILGQKVEFLVSFYNNEISEKSEIFDDQFSVERPDGSNFTLKIRSTKLEDSAMYFCASSPKGTSGTYEQYFGPGTRLTVT.

V and J are TRBV25-1 and TRBJ2-7; 9 positions agree with TRBD1. Germline CDR1 reads MGHDK; CDR2 reads SYGVNS. The CDR3 runs 13 residues. Trimming removed 8 bases from V and 2 bases from J; junction bases left unmatched: 4. The CDR3 DNA is TGTGCCAGCGGGGGACAGGGTGCCTACGAGCAGTACTTC. Protein: CASGGQGAYEQYF.

The chain recombines TRBV30 with TRBJ2-1, with TRBD2 matching 9 bases. The V gene's germline CDR1 is GTSNPN and CDR2 SVGIG (reference sequence). V lost 8 bases, J lost 3 bases, and 8 bases stayed unmatched. CDR3 length: 14 amino acids. This CDR3 is CAVRASGVYNEQFF. DNA for the CDR3: TGTGCCGTTCGCGCTAGCGGGGTCTACAATGAGCAGTTCTTC.

J is TRBJ2-3 and V is TRBV9; perhaps TRBD1 as D (5 bases). Trimming pared 3 bases from V and 1 base from J, leaving 9 bases between. CDR1 is SGDLS and CDR2 is YYNGEE in the germline V gene. This CDR3 comprises 14 residues. CDR3 loop: CASSDRRGTDTQYF. As DNA, the CDR3 is TGTGCCAGCAGCGACCGCAGGGGCACAGATACGCAGTATTTT.

This rearrangement joins TRBV13 to TRBJ2-5; D not resolved. Germline V CDR1 and CDR2: PRHDT, FYEKMQ (reference sequence). The V gene lost 2 bases and the J gene lost 2 bases, with 9 bases spanning the gap. The CDR3 sequence is 14 residues long. The DNA for the CDR3 is TGTGCCAGCAGCTTAAAAAGCTTACAAGAGACCCAGTACTTC. This codes for CASSLKSLQETQYF.

The rearrangement uses TRBV5-4 and TRBJ2-1, with 11 nucleotides matching TRBD2. CDR1 is SGHNT, CDR2 YYREEE, per germline (reference sequence). V dropped 0 bases and J dropped 5; count of bases not matched to a gene: 4. This CDR3 region has 16 residues. The CDR3, as DNA: TGTGCCAGCAGCTTGGGGACTAGCGGGCTCAACAATGAGCAGTTCTTC. Translating it yields CASSLGTSGLNNEQFF.

This sequence joins TRBV6-6 and TRBJ1-1; no firm D call. The CDR3 has 15 amino acids. CDR1 and CDR2 from the germline V gene are MNHNY and SVGAGI (reference sequence). Trimming removed 7 bases from V and 10 bases from J, with 25 bases in between. The CDR3 DNA is TGTGCCAGCATGGCGATTTGGAACACTCGGGATGGAGCTTTCTTT. This encodes CASMAIWNTRDGAFF.

V gene TRBV28 combines with J gene TRBJ1-4; D perhaps matches TRBD1 (6 bases). V lost 3 bases and J lost 2, with 10 bases in between. CDR1 MDHEN and CDR2 SYDVKM come from the germline V gene. The CDR3 runs 15 residues. The CDR3 sequence is CASSFPDSTNEKLFF. CDR3 in DNA: TGTGCCAGCAGTTTCCCGGACAGTACTAATGAAAAACTGTTTTTT.

The chain couples TRBV21-1 to TRBJ2-5; the table's D call, TRBD1, was not checked against the DNA. TRBV21-1 is shown as a pseudogene. The CDR3 consists of 15 residues. The DNA of the CDR3 is TGTGCCAGCAACGAGGAAACAGGGGGCGAAGAGACCCAGTACTTC. Translated: CASNEETGGEETQYF.